The present T cell receptor (beta chain) was sequenced within a study of human T cells and chemical hapten exposure. On the study more broadly: Across its roughly 24 weeks, the study gave patients weekly diphenylcyclopropenone doses to the scalp. Study observations and caveats: Donors had alopecia, so their immune response may differ from healthy people's. The study found expanded TCRs formed significantly more large CDR3 similarity clusters than controls. Positively correlated with patch test score were the counts of PT1 expanded TCRs.

TCRdb reanalysed the RACE reads using MiXCR and keeps one entry per CDR3 protein. The sample has approximately 100,000 distinct CDR3 sequences; 9.6% are singletons. This clonotype came up many times. The antigen remains unidentified. Trimming pared 4 bases from V and 7 bases from J, leaving 19 bases between. Germline assignment: CDR1 MNHEY and CDR2 SVGAGI. The CDR3 consists of 15 residues. Indicated time point: pre-sensitization, week 0. Noted treatment: therapeutic diphenylcyclopropenone sensitization with weekly scalp DPC. The material was whole blood, obtained in connection with sensitization to the hapten diphenylcyclopropenone (DPC). The receptor was isolated from a woman aged 40 to 50 with alopecia areata. Some clones in this sample may be carry-over from other donors' samples. The V and J genes are TRBV6-5 and TRBJ2-5, with a tentative D call TRBD2 (6 bases). The CDR3 region has the DNA TGTGCCAGCAGTTCGTGGGGTAGCGGTGTATCGACCCAGTACTTC. Protein sequence: CASSSWGSGVSTQYF.